Presented here are 2 T cell receptor beta chains from one specimen sequenced in a study of blood T cell repertoires in COVID-19. Some clones are missing from TCRdb's copy, which holds only in-frame ones; the method was immunoSEQ multiplex PCR. Of about 290,000 clones listed, around four fifths were seen once; the top ten hold over 3.5%. The source material was peripheral blood. The source of these receptors is a woman aged 50 to 65 with active or convalescent COVID-19.

This clone appeared a few times. This chain joins TRBV11-1 and TRBJ2-7, with D possibly matching TRBD1 (5 bases). Per the germline V gene, CDR1 is SGHAT and CDR2 is FQDESV (reference sequence). The CDR3 has 14 residues. The germline V and J ends were trimmed by 5 bases and 3 bases, with 14 bases remaining between them. The CDR3 reads CASSPRLRDYEQYF. CDR3 DNA sequence: TGTGCCAGCAGCCCCCGACTCAGGGACTACGAGCAGTACTTC.

The J gene is TRBJ1-1, the V gene TRBV11-2, with TRBD1 identical over 7 bases. CDR3 size: 15 residues. Trimming at V came to 3 bases and at J to 0 bases, leaving 4 bases not matched to a gene. Looked up from germline, CDR1 is SGHAT and CDR2 is FQNNGV. CDR3 region: CASSLGQHMNTEAFF. The CDR3 DNA sequence: TGTGCCAGCAGCTTGGGACAGCACATGAACACTGAAGCTTTCTTT.